This section outlines one TCR beta chain sequence together with its context. TCRdb's copy holds only in-frame clones and misses some; the assay was immunoSEQ multiplex PCR. The table includes about 130,000 clones, 90% detected once. The sample comes from a study of blood T cell repertoires in COVID-19. Germline trimming cut 6 bases from V and 8 bases from J; bases unmatched to any gene: 7. The germline CDR1 and CDR2 sequences are SEHNR and FQNEAQ (reference sequence). This CDR3 is built from 13 residues. The TCR sequence derives from a man between 60 and 75 years old with COVID-19, enrolled during active disease. Material: peripheral blood. The chain employs TRBV7-9 and TRBJ1-2, with TRBD1 matching over 9 bases. The CDR3 DNA follows: TGTGCCAGCAGGAGGGACAGGGCGGACGGCTACACCTTC. Residues: CASRRDRADGYTF.